This section outlines one TCR beta chain sequence together with its context. These data come from a study of blood T cell repertoires in COVID-19. V shed 3 bases, J shed 7 bases, and the junction held 12 bases outside the gene matches. The CDR3 has 15 amino acids. In germline, CDR1 is MNHNS, CDR2 SASEGT. Authors' methods: Counts of nucleated cells, estimated from reference gene primer amplification, were obtained. The method was immunoSEQ multiplex PCR; TCRdb's version includes in-frame clones alone and lacks a portion of them. V and J calls and clone size are those listed in that table; D and trimming were worked out from the DNA. The sample includes about 200,000 clones, roughly 90% of them seen just once.

This clonotype was obtained from a woman in her late teens or twenties who had recovered from COVID-19. The V gene is TRBV6-1, the J gene TRBJ2-7; the match to TRBD2 covers 7 bases. Sequencing was done on a sample of PBMCs or T cells enriched from blood (not recorded which). CDR3 region: CASSESGPRGGEQYF. Here the CDR3 DNA reads TGTGCCAGCAGTGAGTCAGGACCTCGGGGAGGGGAGCAGTACTTC.